Each of the 17 T cell receptor beta chains below was sequenced from the same sample in a study of graft-versus-host responses after intestinal transplantation. Profiled with immunoSEQ multiplex PCR; TCRdb holds only in-frame clones, not every one. This sample has 20,000 or so clones, with around 42% found just once. The sequencing used alloreactive CD4+ T cells from a mixed lymphocyte reaction culture, collected before intestinal transplant. The subset here: CFSE-low proliferating T cells sorted from roughly six-day pre-transplant mixed lymphocyte reaction (GvH or HvG direction). The receptor source for this set is a human patient who received an intestinal transplant.

This chain uses TRBV19 with TRBJ2-3; a possible D gene is TRBD1 (6 bases). This CDR3 has 14 amino acids. V was trimmed by 4 bases and J by 3 bases, leaving 11 bases between them. Germline V CDR1 and CDR2: LNHDA, SQIVND (reference sequence). CDR3 region: CASSTPGATDTQYF. Here the CDR3 DNA reads TGTGCCAGTAGTACACCAGGGGCGACAGATACGCAGTATTTT.

This clone is categorized as medium-sized. The chain recombines TRBV6-5 with TRBJ1-3, with D maybe TRBD1 (6 bases). The CDR3 has 15 amino acids. Germline values: CDR1 MNHEY, CDR2 SVGAGI. The V and J ends lost 2 bases and 0 bases respectively, with 8 bases between them. This chain's CDR3 is CASSYDRYSGNTIYF. The CDR3 DNA reads as TGTGCCAGCAGTTACGACAGGTACTCTGGAAACACCATATATTTT.

The genes are TRBV27 and TRBJ1-6; D is perhaps TRBD1 (5 bases). Between the trimmed V and J ends, which lost 5 bases and 7 bases, there was a span of 18 bases. The CDR3 consists of 16 residues. Germline-derived CDR1 and CDR2 are MNHEY and SMNVEV (reference sequence). The chain's CDR3 is CASSDGTGGLNSPLHF. For the CDR3, the DNA is TGTGCCAGCAGTGACGGGACCGGGGGACTCAATTCACCCCTCCACTTT.

V and J are TRBV4-1 and TRBJ1-2; TRBD1 aligns across 7 bases. CDR1 MGHRA and CDR2 YSYEKL come from the germline V gene. CDR3 length: 16 residues. The ends lost 2 bases at V and 3 bases at J; junction bases unmatched: 9. CDR3 residues: CASSQLQATGHYGYTF. Here the CDR3 DNA reads TGCGCCAGCAGCCAACTCCAGGCGACAGGGCACTATGGCTACACCTTC.

The sample holds a few counts of this clone. The rearrangement links TRBV7-8 to TRBJ2-1; D may be TRBD2 (6 bases). Trimming stripped 4 bases from V and 6 bases from J, with 10 bases between. CDR1 and CDR2 (germline): SGHVS, FQNEAQ. CDR3 size: 13 residues. In nucleotides, the CDR3 is TGTGCCAGCAGCTGGGGACTCCTCAATGAGCAGTTCTTC. It yields the protein CASSWGLLNEQFF.

This chain links TRBV10-3 with TRBJ2-7; TRBD1 matches at 7 bases. CDR1 ENHRY and CDR2 SYGVKD come from the germline V gene. CDR3 length: 16 residues. With V trimmed by 6 bases and J by 5 bases, 16 bases remained unmatched. The CDR3 loop is CAISALRQGKVDEQYF. The CDR3 coding sequence is TGTGCCATCAGCGCGCTTAGACAGGGAAAAGTTGACGAGCAGTACTTC.

This clone was recorded a few times. The rearrangement joins TRBV10-2 to TRBJ1-2; D call uncertain. V lost 7 bases and J 4 bases, leaving 13 bases between the germline ends. CDR1 is WSHSY and CDR2 is SAAADI in the germline V gene. The CDR3 length is 13 residues. As DNA, the CDR3 is TGCGCCAGCAAGGGTCGCGGGTCCTATGGCTACACCTTC. Translating gives CASKGRGSYGYTF.

J is TRBJ1-1 and V is TRBV10-3; 8 bases agree with TRBD1. This CDR3 has 14 amino acids. The V gene end was trimmed by 4 bases and the J gene end by 4 bases; junction bases not matched to a gene: 5. CDR1 ENHRY and CDR2 SYGVKD come from the germline V gene. The CDR3 spells CAISVQGAGTEAFF. The CDR3 coding sequence is TGTGCCATCAGTGTCCAGGGGGCCGGCACTGAAGCTTTCTTT.

On this clone itself: Mismatch with germline at one junction end may stem from a read error. This chain connects TRBV7-7 to TRBJ2-1; possibly TRBD2 for D (5 bases). CDR3 length: 16 amino acids. Germline V CDR1 and CDR2: SSHAT, FNYEAQ (reference sequence). The CDR3 DNA follows: TGTGCTAGCAGCTTGGCGGGCACCATTGACTACAATGAGCAGTTCTTC. Translation gives CASSLAGTIDYNEQFF.

The gene calls are TRBV5-4 and TRBJ2-3; 8 positions agree with TRBD1. V was pared by 2 bases and J by 4 bases, with 9 bases of the junction left unmatched. This CDR3 contains 16 residues. The germline CDR1 and CDR2 sequences are SGHNT and YYREEE (reference sequence). The CDR3 region has the DNA TGTGCCAGCAGCTTTCGTTGGACAGGGCGGGCAGATACGCAGTATTTT. This translates into CASSFRWTGRADTQYF. Full variable domain (rest looked up from reference TRBV5-4 and TRBJ2-3): ETGVTQSPTHLIKTRGQQVTLRCSSQSGHNTVSWYQQALGQGPQFIFQYYREEENGRGNFPPRFSGLQFPNYSSELNVNALELDDSALYLCASSFRWTGRADTQYFGPGTRLTVL.

A few counts support this clone. This chain links TRBV5-8 with TRBJ2-2, with D perhaps TRBD1 (6 bases). In germline, CDR1 is SGHTS, CDR2 YDEGEE. This CDR3 has 16 amino acids. V dropped 0 bases and J dropped 7 bases, with 16 bases sitting between them. In nucleotides, the CDR3 is TGTGCCAGCAGCTTGGTATTTTCAGGGGAGATCGGGGAGCTGTTTTTT. Residues: CASSLVFSGEIGELFF.

This chain uses TRBV6-6 with TRBJ2-7; tentatively, D is TRBD1 (5 bases). This CDR3 has 13 amino acids. The germline V gene encodes CDR1 MNHNY and CDR2 SVGAGI (reference sequence). Trimming shortened V by 1 base and J by 2 bases, and 6 bases separated the two germline ends. The CDR3 DNA reads TGTGCCAGCAGTTACTGGGGCGCCTACGAGCAGTACTTC. It translates to CASSYWGAYEQYF.

The chain links TRBV27 to TRBJ2-1; 9 positions agree with TRBD2. The V segment lost 5 bases and the J segment 0 bases; nucleotides outside the gene matches: 5. The CDR3 consists of 16 residues. Germline V gene data show CDR1 as MNHEY and CDR2 as SMNVEV (reference sequence). The CDR3 loop is CASSPLAGSSYNEQFF. Here the CDR3 DNA reads TGTGCCAGCAGTCCCCTAGCGGGGAGCTCCTACAATGAGCAGTTCTTC.

The genes are TRBV7-2 and TRBJ1-1; 10 nucleotides match TRBD1. The germline V gene has CDR1 SGHTA and CDR2 FQGNSA. With 7 bases clipped from V and 0 bases from J, the junction kept 2 bases outside the gene matches. This CDR3 contains 14 residues. The CDR3 is CASKGQGVNTEAFF. The CDR3 DNA sequence: TGTGCCAGCAAAGGACAGGGGGTGAACACTGAAGCTTTCTTT.

This clone was picked up a small number of times. This chain joins TRBV9 and TRBJ1-2, with TRBD1 identical over 8 bases. CDR1 is SGDLS, CDR2 YYNGEE, per germline. The ends lost 3 bases at V and 7 bases at J; junction bases unmatched: 14. The CDR3 is made up of 16 amino acids. The CDR3 sequence: CASSAPWTGRSGGYTF. The CDR3 bases are TGTGCCAGCAGCGCCCCATGGACAGGGAGATCAGGTGGCTACACCTTC.

The chain couples TRBV14 to TRBJ1-6, with TRBD1 matching over 11 bases. J lost 9 bases, V lost 1 base, and 2 bases had no gene match. Germline lookup yields CDR1 SGHDN and CDR2 FVKESK. The CDR3 extends over 15 amino acids. The CDR3 DNA reads as TGTGCCAGCAGCCAAGGGGGACAGGGGGGTTCACCCCTCCACTTT. This gives the protein CASSQGGQGGSPLHF.

The chain joins TRBV6-5 to TRBJ1-5; D unclear. The CDR3 has 14 residues. Germline V CDR1 and CDR2: MNHEY, SVGAGI. Between the trimmed V and J ends, which lost 5 bases and 1 base, there was a span of 9 bases. The CDR3, as DNA: TGTGCCAGCAGTGTAACAAGAAGCAATCAGCCCCAGCATTTT. Protein sequence: CASSVTRSNQPQHF.